These 18 T cell receptor beta chains were all obtained from the same sample, sequenced in a study of cytomegalovirus exposure and HLA in healthy donors. The PCR made use of 60 Vbeta and 13 Jbeta primers. The table came from immunoSEQ multiplex PCR; TCRdb's copy has only in-frame clones and leaves some out. The sample yields about 200,000 clones, roughly 68% seen once. Sample: PBMCs. Receptors were obtained from a woman younger than 45 in good health and CMV-seronegative.

The chain carries TRBV15 and TRBJ2-5; tentative D call: TRBD2 (5 bases). Germline CDR1 LNHNV, CDR2 YYDKDF (reference sequence). CDR3 length equals 14 residues. Trimming took off 1 base at V and 2 bases at J, with 8 bases between the two ends. The chain's CDR3 is CATSRADYQETQYF. Here the CDR3 DNA reads TGTGCCACCAGCAGAGCCGACTATCAAGAGACCCAGTACTTC.

This sequence joins TRBV27 and TRBJ2-7; 11 bases line up with TRBD1. CDR3 length: 15 residues. Losses at the gene ends were 6 bases for V and 1 base for J; bases not matched to a gene: 5. The germline gives CDR1 MNHEY, CDR2 SMNVEV (reference sequence). CDR3 sequence (DNA): TGTGCCAGCAGCTGGGGGACAGGGGGATCCTACGAGCAGTACTTC. Its translation is CASSWGTGGSYEQYF.

The chain combines TRBV19 with TRBJ1-5, with 9 bases aligning to TRBD1. CDR3 length equals 15 residues. Trimming removed 3 bases from V and 5 bases from J; junction bases left unmatched: 5. Germline assignment: CDR1 LNHDA and CDR2 SQIVND (reference sequence). CDR3 in DNA: TGTGCCAGTAGTATTGGGGGACAGGGAGATCAGCCCCAGCATTTT. This translates into CASSIGGQGDQPQHF.

This clone has a handful of counts. The rearrangement joins TRBV4-1 to TRBJ1-5; a weak D match, TRBD1 (6 bases). This CDR3 region has 18 residues. CDR1 MGHRA and CDR2 YSYEKL come from the germline V gene. V lost 1 base and J 4 bases, leaving 20 bases between the germline ends. In nucleotides, the CDR3 is TGCGCCAGCAGCCAAGGATTGAGGTTGGGGACAAGTAATCAGCCCCAGCATTTT. Its protein is CASSQGLRLGTSNQPQHF.

This rearrangement joins TRBV15 to TRBJ2-1; 15 bases are a match to TRBD2. This CDR3 comprises 17 residues. Unmatched junction bases numbered 7, after V lost 5 bases and J lost 5 bases. CDR1 LNHNV and CDR2 YYDKDF come from the germline V gene (reference sequence). The CDR3: CATSRGLAGGGDNEQFF. CDR3 nucleotide sequence: TGTGCCACCAGCCGGGGACTAGCGGGAGGAGGCGACAATGAGCAGTTCTTC.

This clone occurred a few times. The genes are TRBV1 and TRBJ2-1; TRBD2 is the table's D call, not checked against the DNA. TRBV1 is a known pseudogene. There are 14 residues in the CDR3. Here the CDR3 reads CTSSPLRASREQFF. The CDR3 region has the DNA TGCACCAGCAGCCCCCTGCGGGCCTCCCGTGAGCAGTTCTTC.

V is TRBV4-2 and J is TRBJ2-7; tentative D call: TRBD1 (6 bases). Germline loops: CDR1 LGHNA, CDR2 YNFKEQ. The CDR3 length is 17 residues. The germline V and J ends were trimmed by 2 bases and 3 bases, with 20 bases remaining between them. CDR3 sequence reads: CASSQPPSGALGYEQYF. The CDR3 DNA follows: TGTGCCAGCAGCCAACCCCCCTCAGGGGCCCTAGGCTACGAGCAGTACTTC.

This clone turned up a few times. V gene TRBV7-6 combines with J gene TRBJ2-7; D is perhaps TRBD2 (6 bases). Trimming cost V 5 bases and J 3 bases, with 17 bases left between them. The CDR3 loop spans 15 amino acids. Germline V gives CDR1 SGHVS, CDR2 FNYEAQ. CDR3 loop: CASSGANRRGYEQYF. CDR3 nucleotides: TGTGCCAGCAGCGGAGCCAACAGGAGGGGCTACGAGCAGTACTTC.

The gene calls are TRBV11-1 and TRBJ2-3; D possibly corresponds to TRBD1 (6 bases). CDR1 and CDR2 from the germline V gene are SGHAT and FQDESV (reference sequence). V was shortened by 5 bases and J by 0 bases, with 12 bases between the two germline ends. The CDR3 contains 15 residues. The CDR3 coding sequence is TGTGCCAGCAGCCCCGGACAGCCTAGCACAGATACGCAGTATTTT. Amino acid sequence: CASSPGQPSTDTQYF.

The V call is TRBV7-9, the J call TRBJ2-7, with TRBD1 as a possible D gene (7 bases). The V and J ends lost 1 base and 4 bases respectively, with 20 bases between them. Germline-derived CDR1 and CDR2 are SEHNR and FQNEAQ (reference sequence). The CDR3 covers 17 residues. The CDR3 reads CASSLEGRGARGYEQYF. CDR3 in DNA: TGTGCCAGCAGCTTAGAGGGCAGGGGGGCCCGGGGATACGAGCAGTACTTC.

This chain links TRBV4-2 with TRBJ1-3; TRBD1 might be the D (6 bases). The CDR3 loop spans 15 amino acids. V lost 4 bases and J lost 4, with 14 bases in between. The germline gives CDR1 LGHNA, CDR2 YNFKEQ. CDR3: CASSPNRASGNTIYF. DNA for the CDR3: TGTGCCAGCAGCCCTAACAGGGCATCAGGAAACACCATATATTTT.

The chain joins TRBV7-3 to TRBJ2-1; D is possibly TRBD1 (6 bases). Trimming took off 5 bases at V and 8 bases at J, with 13 bases between the two ends. The CDR3 consists of 13 residues. The germline V gene encodes CDR1 SGHTA and CDR2 FQGTGA. The CDR3 region is CASSLTRGDEQFF. The CDR3 DNA reads as TGTGCCAGCAGCCTGACCAGGGGCGATGAGCAGTTCTTC.

CDR3 in DNA: TGTGCCAGCAGCTTAGGACTTGAGTCAGGGCAGGGCGGAAAACTGTTTTTT. The encoded protein is CASSLGLESGQGGKLFF. The chain recombines TRBV7-8 with TRBJ1-4; D is possibly TRBD1 (5 bases). CDR1 and CDR2 from the germline V gene are SGHVS and FQNEAQ. This CDR3 has 17 amino acids. Deletions cut 1 base from V and 10 bases from J, with 22 bases between.

The rearrangement links TRBV30 to TRBJ2-7; 7 nucleotides align to TRBD1. Germline V gene lookup returns CDR1 GTSNPN and CDR2 SVGIG (reference sequence). The CDR3 runs 10 residues. The J segment lost 6 bases and the V segment lost 5 bases, leaving 1 base of the junction unmatched. The CDR3 nucleotides read TGTGCCTGGGGGGACAGCGAGCAGTACTTC. Translation gives CAWGDSEQYF.

The chain recombines TRBV7-3 with TRBJ1-4; 9 nucleotides match TRBD1. This CDR3 has 14 residues. V lost 2 bases and J lost 6; bases outside the gene matches: 1. Germline assignment: CDR1 SGHTA and CDR2 FQGTGA. CDR3 coding DNA: TGTGCCAGCAGCTTAGGGACAGGGTATGAAAAACTGTTTTTT. Its translation: CASSLGTGYEKLFF.

This rearrangement joins TRBV19 to TRBJ2-5, with D possibly TRBD2 on 6 matching bases. CDR3 size: 15 residues. CDR1 LNHDA and CDR2 SQIVND come from the germline V gene (reference sequence). V was cut by 1 base and J by 4 bases, with 13 bases left in between. CDR3 in amino acids: CASSIAPGVVETQYF. The CDR3 nucleotides are TGTGCCAGTAGTATAGCTCCGGGAGTGGTAGAGACCCAGTACTTC.

The rearrangement uses TRBV7-2 and TRBJ2-7, with 8 bases matching TRBD1. Trimming removed 2 bases from V and 2 bases from J; junction bases left unmatched: 5. Germline CDR1 is SGHTA and CDR2 is FQGNSA. The CDR3 is 15 amino acids. CDR3 residues: CASSLSGQETYEQYF. The CDR3 bases are TGTGCCAGCAGCTTATCGGGACAGGAGACCTACGAGCAGTACTTC.

J is TRBJ2-3 and V is TRBV6-4; 8 bases align to TRBD1. V shed 3 bases, J shed 6 bases, and the junction held 5 bases outside the gene matches. CDR3 length: 14 amino acids. Germline V gene lookup returns CDR1 MRHNA and CDR2 SNTAGT. CDR3 loop: CASSEWQGADTQYF. As DNA, the CDR3 is TGTGCCAGCAGTGAGTGGCAGGGGGCCGATACGCAGTATTTT.